The 28 T cell receptor beta chains below all came from one sample that was sequenced in a study of blood T cell repertoires in COVID-19. The assay was immunoSEQ multiplex PCR, and TCRdb's table has in-frame clones only and misses some. The sample contains around 140,000 clones, around nine tenths of which appear only once. The sequencing input was peripheral blood. Receptor source: a man between 60 and 70 years old with active or convalescent COVID-19.

This clone was detected a few times. The chain has TRBV10-3 and TRBJ2-3, with 8 bases lining up with TRBD2. The CDR3 extends over 15 amino acids. Germline lookup yields CDR1 ENHRY and CDR2 SYGVKD. The trim removed 4 bases at V and 8 bases at J, leaving 11 bases unmatched. This chain's CDR3 is CAISGTSSGGSTQYF. DNA for the CDR3: TGTGCCATCAGTGGGACTAGTTCGGGAGGGTCTACGCAGTATTTT.

The V call is TRBV6-6, the J call TRBJ2-3; 9 bases agree with TRBD2. CDR3 length: 16 residues. Trimming cost V 5 bases and J 0 bases; bases outside gene matches: 6. Germline CDR1 reads MNHNY; CDR2 reads SVGAGI (reference sequence). The CDR3 DNA follows: TGTGCCAGCAGTCCGACTAGCGGCCAGAGCACAGATACGCAGTATTTT. Its translation: CASSPTSGQSTDTQYF.

CDR3 sequence: CASSWGQITEAFF. The CDR3, as DNA: TGCGCCAGCAGTTGGGGGCAGATCACTGAAGCTTTCTTT. V and J are TRBV10-2 and TRBJ1-1; maybe TRBD1 (6 bases). Trimming pared 5 bases from V and 4 bases from J, leaving 11 bases between. There are 13 residues in the CDR3. CDR1 and CDR2 from the germline V gene are WSHSY and SAAADI.

V gene TRBV28 combines with J gene TRBJ1-5; a possible D gene is TRBD1 (5 bases). Germline CDR1 reads MDHEN; CDR2 reads SYDVKM. V shed 8 bases and J shed 0 bases, with 14 bases lying between them. The CDR3 is made up of 15 amino acids. CDR3 sequence: CASLTLGDSNQPQHF. DNA for the CDR3: TGTGCCAGCCTTACTCTAGGGGATAGCAATCAGCCCCAGCATTTT.

The J gene is TRBJ2-1, the V gene TRBV30; D is possibly TRBD2 (6 bases). Germline CDR1 GTSNPN, CDR2 SVGIG (reference sequence). Trimming took off 8 bases at V and 0 bases at J, with 20 bases between the two ends. This CDR3 has 16 residues. CDR3 in DNA: TGTGCCCTTCGCGGGGCGAGGACTCGCTCCTACAATGAGCAGTTCTTC. This translates into CALRGARTRSYNEQFF.

V usage is TRBV29-1 and J usage is TRBJ2-3; D possibly corresponds to TRBD2 (6 bases). The CDR3 loop spans 12 amino acids. Looked up from germline, CDR1 is SQVTM and CDR2 is ANQGSEA. V gave up 5 bases and J gave up 2 bases, with 8 bases separating them. CDR3 bases: TGCAGCGTTCGGGAGACCACAGATACGCAGTATTTT. It is translated as CSVRETTDTQYF.

A few counts support this clone. This chain joins TRBV5-5 and TRBJ1-2, with 8 bases fitting TRBD1. The V gene end was trimmed by 4 bases and the J gene end by 0 bases; junction bases not matched to a gene: 5. Germline CDR1 SGHKS, CDR2 YYEKEE (reference sequence). The CDR3 is 15 residues long. As DNA, the CDR3 is TGTGCCAGCAGCCGCGGACAGGGTGCTAACTATGGCTACACCTTC. This codes for CASSRGQGANYGYTF.

The chain joins TRBV2 to TRBJ1-5; the D gene is possibly TRBD1 (5 bases). V was pared by 6 bases and J by 7 bases, with 13 bases between. CDR1 is SNHLY, CDR2 FYNNEI, per germline. The CDR3 is 13 residues long. CDR3 in DNA: TGTGCCAGCAGGGAGGGGTTGCTGCAGCCCCAGCATTTT. Encoded protein: CASREGLLQPQHF.

The V gene is TRBV6-5, the J gene TRBJ2-3; 10 bases are shared with TRBD2. Trimming at V came to 4 bases and at J to 3 bases, leaving 1 base not matched to a gene. The CDR3 totals 14 residues. In germline, CDR1 is MNHEY, CDR2 SVGAGI. The CDR3 spells CASSSSGGTDTQYF. CDR3 bases: TGTGCCAGCAGTTCTAGCGGGGGAACAGATACGCAGTATTTT.

The V and J genes are TRBV30 and TRBJ1-6; D remains unclear. The V and J ends lost 2 bases and 0 bases respectively, with 5 bases between them. This CDR3 is 14 amino acids long. Germline V lookup: CDR1 GTSNPN, CDR2 SVGIG (reference sequence). This CDR3 reads CAWSLSSYNSPLHF. As DNA, the CDR3 is TGTGCCTGGAGTCTAAGCTCCTATAATTCACCCCTCCACTTT. The full variable domain, completed using reference TRBV30 and TRBJ1-6, is SQTIHQWPATLVQPVGSPLSLECTVEGTSNPNLYWYRQAAGRGLQLLFYSVGIGQISSEVPQNLSASRPQDRQFILSSKKLLLSDSGFYLCAWSLSSYNSPLHFGNGTRLTVT.

V and J are TRBV15 and TRBJ2-3; 7 nucleotides agree with TRBD2. The CDR3 totals 17 residues. V shed 0 bases, J shed 2 bases, and the junction held 8 bases outside the gene matches. CDR1 is LNHNV and CDR2 is YYDKDF in the germline V gene (reference sequence). CDR3 in amino acids: CATSRDWTRHNTDTQYF. CDR3 coding DNA: TGTGCCACCAGCAGAGATTGGACTAGGCACAACACAGATACGCAGTATTTT.

The chain has TRBV6-2 or TRBV6-3 and TRBJ2-1; 12 nucleotides align to TRBD2. Losses at the gene ends were 6 bases for V and 0 bases for J; bases not matched to a gene: 6. Per the germline V gene, CDR1 is MNHEY and CDR2 is SVGEGT. CDR3 size: 17 residues. The CDR3 here is CASSTLAGGYSYNEQFF. The CDR3 bases are TGTGCCAGCAGCACACTAGCGGGGGGCTACTCCTACAATGAGCAGTTCTTC.

The CDR3 coding sequence is TGCGCCAGCAGCTCCGGGGGGTTCGACACCGGGGAGCTGTTTTTT. Protein: CASSSGGFDTGELFF. This chain uses TRBV5-1 with TRBJ2-2, with 7 bases fitting TRBD2. The CDR3 is 15 residues long. Germline values: CDR1 SGHRS, CDR2 YFSETQ. Unmatched junction bases numbered 5, after V lost 3 bases and J lost 3 bases.

In this sample, this clone turned up once. V usage is TRBV5-1 and J usage is TRBJ2-7; D remains ambiguous. CDR1 and CDR2 from the germline V gene are SGHRS and YFSETQ. The CDR3 covers 15 residues. V was trimmed by 6 bases and J by 5 bases, leaving 21 bases between them. As DNA, the CDR3 is TGCGCCAGCACTGAAGGTGAGAGGTTCAACAACGAGCAGTACTTC. This translates into CASTEGERFNNEQYF.

This CDR3 is CASSLQGQTYEAFF. As DNA, the CDR3 is TGTGCCAGCAGTTTACAGGGACAGACGTATGAAGCTTTCTTT. This chain links TRBV28 with TRBJ1-1; TRBD1 matches at 7 bases. This CDR3 is built from 14 residues. Germline values: CDR1 MDHEN, CDR2 SYDVKM. V lost 2 bases and J lost 7; bases outside the gene matches: 7. The variable domain in full, completed from reference TRBV28 and TRBJ1-1, reads DVKVTQSSRYLVKRTGEKVFLECVQDMDHENMFWYRQDPGLGLRLIYFSYDVKMKEKGDIPEGYSVSREKKERFSLILESASTNQTSMYLCASSLQGQTYEAFFGQGTRLTVV.

The chain has TRBV5-6 and TRBJ2-1; TRBD2 is a possible D gene (6 bases). Between the trimmed V and J ends, which lost 7 bases and 5 bases, there was a span of 16 bases. Looked up from germline, CDR1 is SGHDT and CDR2 is YYEEEE. The length of the CDR3 is 14 residues. The CDR3 sequence is CASVGTPGDNEQFF. The CDR3 nucleotides read TGTGCCAGCGTGGGGACTCCTGGTGACAATGAGCAGTTCTTC.

The chain recombines TRBV19 with TRBJ1-2; TRBD1 agrees at 7 bases. Germline V gives CDR1 LNHDA, CDR2 SQIVND (reference sequence). CDR3 length: 15 residues. J was trimmed by 6 bases and V by 2 bases; bases with no gene match: 9. CDR3 in amino acids: CASSIPRQGRHGYTF. DNA for the CDR3: TGTGCCAGTAGTATACCACGACAGGGAAGGCATGGCTACACCTTC.

The rearrangement uses TRBV11-2 and TRBJ1-1; D unresolved. CDR3 size: 12 residues. V shed 4 bases and J shed 6 bases, with 9 bases lying between them. The V gene's germline CDR1 is SGHAT and CDR2 FQNNGV. The CDR3 DNA reads TGTGCCAGCAGCTCTAACGGGGCTGAAGCTTTCTTT. Encoded protein: CASSSNGAEAFF.

The chain links TRBV6-2 or TRBV6-3 to TRBJ2-3; 7 bases map to TRBD2. The V segment lost 0 bases and the J segment 2 bases; nucleotides outside the gene matches: 5. CDR1 and CDR2 from the germline V gene are MNHEY and SVGEGT. This CDR3 has 16 residues. Written as DNA, the CDR3 is TGTGCCAGCAGTTACTCCGCGGGGGAGAACACAGATACGCAGTATTTT. Translated, it gives CASSYSAGENTDTQYF.

There are a few counts of this clone. The J gene is TRBJ2-2, the V gene TRBV5-6; 14 nucleotides align to TRBD2. CDR1 is SGHDT and CDR2 is YYEEEE in the germline V gene. Trimming cost V 3 bases and J 2 bases; bases outside gene matches: 3. CDR3 length: 17 amino acids. The CDR3 reads CASSSGLAGVNTGELFF. CDR3 nucleotides: TGTGCCAGCAGCTCGGGACTAGCGGGGGTTAACACCGGGGAGCTGTTTTTT.

The J gene is TRBJ2-2, the V gene TRBV13; tentative D call: TRBD1 (6 bases). V was pared by 6 bases and J by 1 base, with 12 bases between. This CDR3 has 15 amino acids. Germline V CDR1 and CDR2: PRHDT, FYEKMQ (reference sequence). This CDR3 reads CASRLDRQNTGELFF. For the CDR3, the DNA is TGTGCCAGCAGACTTGACAGGCAGAACACCGGGGAGCTGTTTTTT.

The CDR3 DNA follows: TGTGCCAGCAGCACAAAACTAGCGGGGGCTGTGGAGCAGTACTTC. This translates into CASSTKLAGAVEQYF. The rearrangement uses TRBV5-4 and TRBJ2-7, with 11 bases matching TRBD2. V trimming: 4 bases; J trimming: 7 bases; junction bases outside the gene matches: 10. Germline V gene lookup returns CDR1 SGHNT and CDR2 YYREEE (reference sequence). There are 15 residues in the CDR3.

A single count supports this clone. The rearrangement links TRBV28 to TRBJ1-4; 7 nucleotides match TRBD1. In germline, CDR1 is MDHEN, CDR2 SYDVKM. J gave up 3 bases and V 7 bases, and 5 bases lay outside the gene matches. The CDR3 contains 14 residues. The CDR3 loop reads CASNSGTANEKLFF. CDR3 in DNA: TGTGCCAGCAACTCCGGGACAGCTAATGAAAAACTGTTTTTT.

The chain links TRBV18 to TRBJ2-3; 7 bases fit TRBD2. CDR1 is KGHSH, CDR2 LQKENI, per germline. The CDR3 has 15 amino acids. J gave up 6 bases and V 0 bases, and 6 bases lay outside the gene matches. The CDR3 sequence: CASSPPRAGADTQYF. CDR3 sequence (DNA): TGTGCCAGCTCACCACCGCGGGCGGGAGCGGATACGCAGTATTTT.

This clone has just one count. V usage is TRBV29-1 and J usage is TRBJ1-1; a possible D gene is TRBD1 (5 bases). The CDR3 sequence is 15 residues long. Trimming cost V 4 bases and J 6 bases, with 21 bases left between them. Looked up from germline, CDR1 is SQVTM and CDR2 is ANQGSEA. The CDR3 loop is CSVVWMGGVNAEAFF. In DNA form, the CDR3 reads TGCAGCGTTGTATGGATGGGGGGAGTTAACGCTGAAGCTTTCTTT.

CDR3 sequence: CASSYRTNYGYTF. The CDR3 DNA sequence: TGTGCCAGCAGTTACCGGACAAACTATGGCTACACCTTC. This chain joins TRBV28 and TRBJ1-2; tentatively, D is TRBD1 (5 bases). V was pared by 4 bases and J by 2 bases, with 8 bases between. CDR1 is MDHEN, CDR2 SYDVKM, per germline. The CDR3 totals 13 residues.

This chain connects TRBV9 to TRBJ2-2; TRBD1 matches at 8 bases. CDR1 SGDLS and CDR2 YYNGEE come from the germline V gene. V lost 0 bases to trimming and J lost 1 base; unmatched junction nucleotides: 2. CDR3 length: 16 amino acids. The CDR3 protein is CASSVAGTGNTGELFF. DNA for the CDR3: TGTGCCAGCAGCGTAGCCGGGACAGGGAACACCGGGGAGCTGTTTTTT.

This rearrangement joins TRBV7-9 to TRBJ2-7, with D perhaps TRBD1 (5 bases). CDR1 is SEHNR, CDR2 FQNEAQ, per germline (reference sequence). The ends were cut back, 7 bases at V and 6 bases at J, with 25 bases in the middle. The CDR3 extends over 16 amino acids. The CDR3 region is CASIFLGAGSNAEQYF. The CDR3 DNA follows: TGTGCCAGCATTTTCCTTGGGGCTGGCAGTAATGCCGAGCAGTACTTC.